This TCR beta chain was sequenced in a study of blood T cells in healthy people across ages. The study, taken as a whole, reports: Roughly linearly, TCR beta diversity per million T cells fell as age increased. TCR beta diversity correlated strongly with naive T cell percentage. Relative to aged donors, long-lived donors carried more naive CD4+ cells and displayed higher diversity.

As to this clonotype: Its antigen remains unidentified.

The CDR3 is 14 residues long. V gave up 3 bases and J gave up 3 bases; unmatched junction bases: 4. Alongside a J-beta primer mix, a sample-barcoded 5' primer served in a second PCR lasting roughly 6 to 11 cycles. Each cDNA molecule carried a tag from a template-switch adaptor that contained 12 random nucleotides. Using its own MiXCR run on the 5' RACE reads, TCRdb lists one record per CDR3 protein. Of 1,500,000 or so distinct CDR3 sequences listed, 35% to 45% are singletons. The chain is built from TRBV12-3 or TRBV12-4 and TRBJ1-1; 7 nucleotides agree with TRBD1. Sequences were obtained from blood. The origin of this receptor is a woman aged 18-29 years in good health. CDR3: CASSFARGDTEAFF. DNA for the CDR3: TGTGCCAGCAGTTTTGCCAGGGGGGACACTGAAGCTTTCTTT.